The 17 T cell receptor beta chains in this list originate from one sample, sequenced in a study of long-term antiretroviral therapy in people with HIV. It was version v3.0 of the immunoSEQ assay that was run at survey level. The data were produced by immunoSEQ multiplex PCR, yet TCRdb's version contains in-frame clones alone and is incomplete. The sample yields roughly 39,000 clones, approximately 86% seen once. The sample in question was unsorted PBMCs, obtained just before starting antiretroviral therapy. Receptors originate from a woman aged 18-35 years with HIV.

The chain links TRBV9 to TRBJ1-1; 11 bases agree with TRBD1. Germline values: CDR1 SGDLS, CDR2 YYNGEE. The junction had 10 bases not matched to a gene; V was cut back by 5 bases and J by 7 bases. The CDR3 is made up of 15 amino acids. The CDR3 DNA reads TGTGCCAGCAGTTCCCTGGACAGGGGGCTTATTGAAGCTTTCTTT. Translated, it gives CASSSLDRGLIEAFF.

The CDR3 is CASSLLGLADTQYF. In DNA form, the CDR3 reads TGTGCCAGCAGTTTATTGGGGCTAGCTGATACGCAGTATTTT. The chain couples TRBV27 to TRBJ2-3; either TRBD1 or TRBD2 may supply D (5 bases each). The V gene lost 1 base and the J gene lost 6 bases, with 11 bases spanning the gap. Germline V gene data show CDR1 as MNHEY and CDR2 as SMNVEV (reference sequence). The CDR3 covers 14 residues.

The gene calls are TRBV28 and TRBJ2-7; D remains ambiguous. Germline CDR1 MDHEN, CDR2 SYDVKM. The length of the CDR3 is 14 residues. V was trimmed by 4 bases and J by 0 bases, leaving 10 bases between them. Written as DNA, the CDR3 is TGTGCCAGCAGTTGGCCGCCTTTCTCCTACGAGCAGTACTTC. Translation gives CASSWPPFSYEQYF.

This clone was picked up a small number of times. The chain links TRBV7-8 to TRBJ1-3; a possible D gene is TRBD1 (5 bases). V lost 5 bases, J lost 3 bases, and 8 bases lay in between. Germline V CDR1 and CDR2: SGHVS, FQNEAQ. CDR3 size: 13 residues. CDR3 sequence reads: CASSVRGGNTIYF. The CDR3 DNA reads TGTGCCAGCAGCGTGAGGGGTGGAAACACCATATATTTT.

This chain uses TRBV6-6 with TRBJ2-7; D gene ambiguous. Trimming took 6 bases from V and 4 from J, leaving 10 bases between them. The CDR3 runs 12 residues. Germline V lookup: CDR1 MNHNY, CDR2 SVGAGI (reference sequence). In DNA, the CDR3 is TGTGCCAGCAGCCAAAGCGCTTACGAGCAGTACTTC. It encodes CASSQSAYEQYF.

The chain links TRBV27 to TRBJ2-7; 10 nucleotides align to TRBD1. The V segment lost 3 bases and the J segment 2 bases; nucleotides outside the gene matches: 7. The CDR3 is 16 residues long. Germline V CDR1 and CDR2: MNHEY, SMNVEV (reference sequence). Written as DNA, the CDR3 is TGTGCCAGCAGTTTCCAACCGGGACAGGGGACCTACGAGCAGTACTTC. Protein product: CASSFQPGQGTYEQYF.

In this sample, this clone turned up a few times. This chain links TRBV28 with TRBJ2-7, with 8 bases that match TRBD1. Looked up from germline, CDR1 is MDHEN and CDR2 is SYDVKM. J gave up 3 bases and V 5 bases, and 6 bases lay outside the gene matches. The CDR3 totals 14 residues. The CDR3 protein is CASSVPGGDYEQYF. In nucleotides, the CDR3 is TGTGCCAGCAGTGTACCAGGGGGCGACTACGAGCAGTACTTC. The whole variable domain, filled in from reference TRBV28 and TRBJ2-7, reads DVKVTQSSRYLVKRTGEKVFLECVQDMDHENMFWYRQDPGLGLRLIYFSYDVKMKEKGDIPEGYSVSREKKERFSLILESASTNQTSMYLCASSVPGGDYEQYFGPGTRLTVT.

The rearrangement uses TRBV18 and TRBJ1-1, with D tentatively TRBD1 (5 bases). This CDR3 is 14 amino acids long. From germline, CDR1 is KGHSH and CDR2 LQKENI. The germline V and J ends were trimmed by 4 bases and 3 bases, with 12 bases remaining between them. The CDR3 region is CASSRGVRDTEAFF. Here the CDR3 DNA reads TGTGCCAGCTCACGGGGCGTTCGGGACACTGAAGCTTTCTTT.

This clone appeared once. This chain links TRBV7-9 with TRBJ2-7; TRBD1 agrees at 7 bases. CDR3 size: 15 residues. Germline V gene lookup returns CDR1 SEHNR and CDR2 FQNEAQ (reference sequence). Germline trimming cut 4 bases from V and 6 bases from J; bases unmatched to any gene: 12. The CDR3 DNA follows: TGTGCCAGCAGCTCCAACCGGGGACAGATCTTCGAGCAGTACTTC. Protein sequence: CASSSNRGQIFEQYF.

CDR3 nucleotide sequence: TGTGCCAGCAGCTTCTCGGAGGGGGAGAACACTGAAGCTTTCTTT. Its translation is CASSFSEGENTEAFF. The chain links TRBV7-9 to TRBJ1-1, with a tentative D call TRBD1 (6 bases). V was clipped by 3 bases and J by 1 base, with 12 bases between them. Per germline, CDR1 SEHNR and CDR2 FQNEAQ (reference sequence). This CDR3 is 15 amino acids long.

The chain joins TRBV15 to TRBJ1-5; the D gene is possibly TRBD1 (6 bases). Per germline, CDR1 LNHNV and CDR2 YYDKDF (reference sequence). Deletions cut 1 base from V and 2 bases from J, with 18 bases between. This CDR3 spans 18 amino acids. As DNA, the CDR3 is TGTGCCACCAGCAGAGGAGGCAGGGGAAAATCTGGCAATCAGCCCCAGCATTTT. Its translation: CATSRGGRGKSGNQPQHF.

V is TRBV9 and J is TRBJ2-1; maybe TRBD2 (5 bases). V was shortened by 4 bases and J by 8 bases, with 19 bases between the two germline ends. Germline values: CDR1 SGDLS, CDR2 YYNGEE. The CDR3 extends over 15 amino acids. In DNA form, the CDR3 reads TGTGCCAGCAGCCCCGGGGTTTCGGGTTCTCATGAGCAGTTCTTC. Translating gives CASSPGVSGSHEQFF.

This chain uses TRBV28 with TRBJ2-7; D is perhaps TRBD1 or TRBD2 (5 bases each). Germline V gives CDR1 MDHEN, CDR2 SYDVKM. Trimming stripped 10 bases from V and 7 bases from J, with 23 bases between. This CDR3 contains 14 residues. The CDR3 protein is CATTFPGPGHEQYF. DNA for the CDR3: TGTGCCACGACTTTCCCGGGACCCGGTCATGAGCAGTACTTC.

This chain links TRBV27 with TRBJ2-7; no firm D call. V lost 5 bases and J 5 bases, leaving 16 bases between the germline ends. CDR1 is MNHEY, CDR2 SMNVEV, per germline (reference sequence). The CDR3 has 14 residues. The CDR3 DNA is TGTGCCAGCAGTCCCCCGGCCGTAAGAAACGAGCAGTACTTC. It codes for CASSPPAVRNEQYF.

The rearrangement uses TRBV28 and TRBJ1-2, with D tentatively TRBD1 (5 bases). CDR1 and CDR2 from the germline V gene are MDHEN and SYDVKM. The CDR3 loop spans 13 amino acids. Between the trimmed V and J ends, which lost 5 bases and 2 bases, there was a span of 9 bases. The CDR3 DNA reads TGTGCCAGCAGTGTTGACAGCAACTATGGCTACACCTTC. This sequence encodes CASSVDSNYGYTF.

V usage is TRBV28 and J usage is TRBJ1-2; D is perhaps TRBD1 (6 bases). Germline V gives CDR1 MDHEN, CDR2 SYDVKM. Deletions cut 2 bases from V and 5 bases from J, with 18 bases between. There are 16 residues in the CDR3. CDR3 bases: TGTGCCAGCAGTTTAATTTTAACGGACAGAACTTATGGCTACACCTTC. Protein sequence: CASSLILTDRTYGYTF.

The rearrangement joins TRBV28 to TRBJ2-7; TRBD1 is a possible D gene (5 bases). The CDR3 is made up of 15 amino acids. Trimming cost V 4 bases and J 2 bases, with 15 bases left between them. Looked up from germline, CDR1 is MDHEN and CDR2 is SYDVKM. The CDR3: CASSSGTGRPYEQYF. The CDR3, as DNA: TGTGCCAGCAGTTCCGGCACAGGCAGGCCCTACGAGCAGTACTTC.